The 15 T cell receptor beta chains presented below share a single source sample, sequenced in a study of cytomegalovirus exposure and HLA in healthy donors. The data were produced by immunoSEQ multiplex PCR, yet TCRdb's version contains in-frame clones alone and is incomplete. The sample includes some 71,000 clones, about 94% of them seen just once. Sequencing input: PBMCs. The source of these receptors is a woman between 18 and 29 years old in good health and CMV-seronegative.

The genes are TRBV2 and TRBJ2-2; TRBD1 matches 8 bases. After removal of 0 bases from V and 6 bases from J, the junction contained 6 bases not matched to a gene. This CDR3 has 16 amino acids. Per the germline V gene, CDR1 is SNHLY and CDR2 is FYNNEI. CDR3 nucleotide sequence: TGTGCCAGCAGTGAAGCCCCGGACAGGGAGCCCGGGGAGCTGTTTTTT. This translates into CASSEAPDREPGELFF.

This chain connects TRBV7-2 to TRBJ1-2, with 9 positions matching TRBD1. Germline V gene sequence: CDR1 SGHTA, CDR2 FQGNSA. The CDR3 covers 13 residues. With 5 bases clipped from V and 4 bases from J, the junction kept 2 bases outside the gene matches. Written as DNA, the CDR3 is TGTGCCAGCAGCCCGACAGGGGGCTATGGCTACACCTTC. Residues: CASSPTGGYGYTF.

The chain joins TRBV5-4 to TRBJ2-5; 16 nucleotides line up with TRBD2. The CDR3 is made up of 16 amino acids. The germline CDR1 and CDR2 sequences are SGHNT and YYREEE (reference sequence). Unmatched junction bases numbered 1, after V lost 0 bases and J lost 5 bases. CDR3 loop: CASSLAGLAGGETQYF. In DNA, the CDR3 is TGTGCCAGCAGCTTGGCGGGACTAGCGGGGGGGGAGACCCAGTACTTC. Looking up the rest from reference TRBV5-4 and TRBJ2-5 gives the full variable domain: ETGVTQSPTHLIKTRGQQVTLRCSSQSGHNTVSWYQQALGQGPQFIFQYYREEENGRGNFPPRFSGLQFPNYSSELNVNALELDDSALYLCASSLAGLAGGETQYFGPGTRLLVL.

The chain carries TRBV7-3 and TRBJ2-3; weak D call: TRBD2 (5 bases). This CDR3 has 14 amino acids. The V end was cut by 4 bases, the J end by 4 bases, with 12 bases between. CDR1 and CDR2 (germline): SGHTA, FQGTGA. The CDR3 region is CASSSGLSSDTQYF. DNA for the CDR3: TGTGCCAGCAGCTCCGGACTGTCCTCAGATACGCAGTATTTT.

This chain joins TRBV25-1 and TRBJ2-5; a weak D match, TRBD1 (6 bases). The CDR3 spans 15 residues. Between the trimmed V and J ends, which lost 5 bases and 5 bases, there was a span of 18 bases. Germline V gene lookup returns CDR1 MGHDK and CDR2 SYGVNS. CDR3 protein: CASSSQGLLRETQYF. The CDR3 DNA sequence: TGTGCCAGCAGTTCCCAGGGGCTCCTTAGGGAGACCCAGTACTTC.

CDR3 sequence: CASSDSNSNQPQHF. CDR3 DNA sequence: TGTGCCAGCAGTGACTCGAATAGCAATCAGCCCCAGCATTTT. This sequence joins TRBV7-9 and TRBJ1-5, with no clear D. The CDR3 has 14 amino acids. Germline V CDR1 and CDR2: SEHNR, FQNEAQ (reference sequence). Trimming shortened V by 6 bases and J by 0 bases, and 9 bases separated the two germline ends.

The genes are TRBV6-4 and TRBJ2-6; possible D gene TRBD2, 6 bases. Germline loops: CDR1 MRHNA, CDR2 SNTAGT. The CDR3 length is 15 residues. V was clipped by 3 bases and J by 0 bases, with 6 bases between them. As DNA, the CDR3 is TGTGCCAGCAGTGAGGGGGGCTCTGGGGCCAACGTCCTGACTTTC. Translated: CASSEGGSGANVLTF.

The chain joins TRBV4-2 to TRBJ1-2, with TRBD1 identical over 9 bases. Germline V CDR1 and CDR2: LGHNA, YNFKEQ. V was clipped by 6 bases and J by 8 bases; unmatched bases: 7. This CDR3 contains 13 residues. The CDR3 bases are TGTGCCAGCAGGAACAGGGGGCAGTGGGGCTACACCTTC. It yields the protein CASRNRGQWGYTF.

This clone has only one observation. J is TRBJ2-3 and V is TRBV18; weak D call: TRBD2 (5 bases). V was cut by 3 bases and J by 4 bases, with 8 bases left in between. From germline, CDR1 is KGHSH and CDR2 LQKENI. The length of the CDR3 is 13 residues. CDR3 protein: CASSPGIADTQYF. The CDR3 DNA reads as TGTGCCAGCTCACCCGGGATAGCAGATACGCAGTATTTT.

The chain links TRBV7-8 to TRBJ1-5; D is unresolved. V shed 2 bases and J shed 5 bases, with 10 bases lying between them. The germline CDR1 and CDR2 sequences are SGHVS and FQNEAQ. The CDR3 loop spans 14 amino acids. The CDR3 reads CASSLRQVDQPQHF. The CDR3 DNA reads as TGTGCCAGCAGCTTACGGCAGGTCGATCAGCCCCAGCATTTT. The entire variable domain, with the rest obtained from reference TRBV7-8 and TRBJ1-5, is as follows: GAGVSQSPRYKVAKRGQDVALRCDPISGHVSLFWYQQALGQGPEFLTYFQNEAQLDKSGLPSDRFFAERPEGSVSTLKIQRTQQEDSAVYLCASSLRQVDQPQHFGDGTRLSIL.

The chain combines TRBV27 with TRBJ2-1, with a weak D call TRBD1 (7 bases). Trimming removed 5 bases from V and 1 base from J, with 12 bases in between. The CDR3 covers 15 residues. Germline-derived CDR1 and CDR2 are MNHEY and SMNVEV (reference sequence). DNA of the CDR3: TGTGCCAGCAGTCTCCAGGGGGGTTCCTACAATGAGCAGTTCTTC. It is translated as CASSLQGGSYNEQFF.

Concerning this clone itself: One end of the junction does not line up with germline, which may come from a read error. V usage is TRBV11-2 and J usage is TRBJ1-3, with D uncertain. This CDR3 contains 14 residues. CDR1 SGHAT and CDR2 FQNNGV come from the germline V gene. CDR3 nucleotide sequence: TGTGCCAGCAGCCGGGAGGTGGCTGGGAACACCATATATTTT. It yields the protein CASSREVAGNTIYF.

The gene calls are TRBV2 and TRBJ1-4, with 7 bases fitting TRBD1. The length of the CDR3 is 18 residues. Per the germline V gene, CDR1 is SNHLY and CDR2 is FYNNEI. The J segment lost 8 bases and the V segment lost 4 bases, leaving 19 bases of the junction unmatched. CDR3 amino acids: CASSGQGVWKSDREKLFF. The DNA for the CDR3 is TGTGCCAGCAGTGGGCAGGGGGTTTGGAAATCTGACCGGGAAAAACTGTTTTTT.

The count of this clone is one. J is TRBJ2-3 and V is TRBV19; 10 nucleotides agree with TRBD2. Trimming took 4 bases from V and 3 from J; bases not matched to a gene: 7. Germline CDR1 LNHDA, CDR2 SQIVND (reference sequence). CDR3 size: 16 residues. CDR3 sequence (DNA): TGTGCCAGTAGTACATCTAGCGGGAGCGGGACAGATACGCAGTATTTT. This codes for CASSTSSGSGTDTQYF. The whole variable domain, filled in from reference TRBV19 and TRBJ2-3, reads DGGITQSPKYLFRKEGQNVTLSCEQNLNHDAMYWYRQDPGQGLRLIYYSQIVNDFQKGDIAEGYSVSREKKESFPLTVTSAQKNPTAFYLCASSTSSGSGTDTQYFGPGTRLTVL.

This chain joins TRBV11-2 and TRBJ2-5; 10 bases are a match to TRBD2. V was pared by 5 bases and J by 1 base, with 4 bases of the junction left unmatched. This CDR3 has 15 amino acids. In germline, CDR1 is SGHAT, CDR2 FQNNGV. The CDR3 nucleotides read TGTGCCAGCAGCCGTAGCGGGAGGACCCAAGAGACCCAGTACTTC. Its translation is CASSRSGRTQETQYF.